This note documents a single TCR beta chain sequence. Its binding antigen is unknown. No much larger clone is present one base from it, and per-base qualities are unavailable. cDNA was synthesized by template-switch 5'RACE using a primer carrying a 10-nucleotide random unique molecular identifier by which each TCR transcript was tagged. Over 190 million TCR-beta sequences, covering 15-18 subjects, were produced in each sequencing run. The RNeasy kit was used for extraction of total RNA. TCR-beta VDJ regions were amplified with primers for the TCR constant region and the 5'RACE anchor, using the KAPA Real-time Library Amplification kit. Sample indexes and Illumina adaptors were added in a first PCR, after which library yield was increased in a second PCR. After Ampure bead purification, the TCR product of roughly 650 bp was size-selected on a 2% E-gel SizeSelection system. Before pooling, libraries had their quality checked on a Bioanalyzer, their concentration measured with Qubit, and their quantity determined with the Kapa Library Quantification kit. Paired-end 2 x 150 bp sequencing of the libraries was performed on an Illumina HiSeq 2500. To increase sequence diversity, roughly 24-30% phiX was spiked into each library pool. In the authors' own workflow: The quality-filtered reads were processed with the UMI-based MiGEC pipeline, whose error correction step removed more than 80% of the raw TCR sequences. VDJ genes were aligned to IMGT germline references, and each clonotype was defined by a unique CDR3 amino acid sequence together with V-J genes. Clonal expansion, Shannon diversity and CDR3 relatedness (CalcPairwiseDistances, ClusterSamples) were evaluated with VDJtools, and phylogenetic trees were built with CLCbio workbench. A clone was classed as expanded if it had 8 or more unique UMIs, a cutoff based on coefficient-of-variation modelling across technical triplicates. The public reads were quality trimmed at Q25 with fastp and then assembled into clones with MiXCR by TCRdb, keeping productive beta chains. Rows matching on CDR3 protein sequence are summarized as one entry with the most common DNA and genes. These V and J calls originate from TCRdb's pipeline instead of the authors' own analysis. The sample contains about 50,000 distinct CDR3 sequences, over 9% of them found a single time. The ten top clones hold less than 6% of the sample.

Based on the germline V gene, the CDR1 and CDR2 sequences are ENHRY and SYGVKD. The CDR3 sequence holds 13 residues, the cysteine and phenylalanine included. Of all the DNA, just the CDR3 is kept, 39 bases in frame from base 1. The V end loses 10 bases and the J end loses 2 bases, and a stretch of 12 bases separates them. Unsorted PBMC libraries were generated from 2 million PBMCs stored in RNAlater at -80 °C until RNA extraction. Peripheral blood underwent Ficoll-Hypaque density gradient centrifugation to isolate PBMCs, which were then cryopreserved in liquid nitrogen. The sample belongs to a study of neurological immune-mediated disorders (dated by TCRdb to about 2019). Broadly, across the study: Peripheral blood TCR-beta repertoires from HTLV-I-associated myelopathy (HAM/TSP) patients, multiple sclerosis patients and healthy controls were compared by UMI-based sequencing. The cohort was made up of 60 to 75 subjects, consisting of some 14 HAM/TSP patients, around 35 multiple sclerosis patients and around 20 healthy controls. The roughly 99 TCR-beta libraries covered PBMC samples along with longitudinal samples, technical triplicates, and paired sorted CD4+ and CD8+ T-cell subsets. The research as a whole found: No identical CDR3 amino acid sequences were found to be shared among expanded clones across subjects, suggesting that TCR-beta repertoires were private in all groups. TCR clonal expansion was highest in HAM/TSP patients and lowest in MS patients, with MS patients falling below even healthy controls.

This TCR was recovered from a man between 70 and 80 years old with HTLV-1-associated myelopathy (HAM/TSP). Sequencing used PBMCs. The rearranged segments are TRBV10-3 and TRBJ1-5; the D gene is unclear. The nucleotide sequence is given as TGTGCCAGCCGGGGTGAGGGCAATCAGCCCCAGCATTTT. It translates to CASRGEGNQPQHF.